The subject of this entry is one T cell receptor (beta chain). This sample stems from a study of sequential checkpoint blockade in melanoma. Study summary: Both treatment sequences were followed by maintenance nivolumab.

Per germline, CDR1 SGHNT and CDR2 YENEEA. Unmatched junction bases numbered 5, after V lost 4 bases and J lost 5 bases. The CDR3 extends over 15 amino acids. Described treatment: randomized to nivolumab then ipilimumab (arm A) or the reverse (arm B). DNA-damaging chemotherapy had not been given to any patient beforehand. From thawed PBMCs, live CD3+CD8+ cells negative for CD19 and CD56 were sorted. This table comes from immunoSEQ multiplex PCR, and its TCRdb copy is limited to in-frame clones, with some not included. The table has some 20,000 clones, around 85% seen once. The source material was CD8+ T cells sorted from blood (inferred from file names), sampled from a patient given nivolumab and ipilimumab in sequence. The TCR sequence derives from a human donor with melanoma. This chain joins TRBV11-3 and TRBJ2-5; 12 bases match TRBD1. DNA of the CDR3: TGTGCCAGCAGCTCCCGGGACAGGGGGCACGAGACCCAGTACTTC. This encodes CASSSRDRGHETQYF.